Detailed here is one T cell receptor (beta chain). This clonotype appeared a few times. Its antigen is still unknown. The input lacks base qualities; no much larger clone sits a single base away. Sorting of CD8+ T cells according to CD103 expression was performed on a BD FACSAria-II, with the sorted cells collected directly into ice-cold TRIzol LS reagent. Lung tumor tissue was collected fresh at the time of surgical resection. Fresh cells were Fc receptor-blocked, then stained for CD45, CD4, CD3, CD8A and CD103, with DAPI used for live/dead discrimination. A miRNeasy kit was used to purify total RNA from sorted CD103+ and CD103- CD8+ T cells. CD103 expression was used to sort tumor-infiltrating CD8+ cytotoxic T cells, separating tissue-resident memory (TRM) cells from non-TRM cells. The donors had treatment-naive lung cancer. Upon referral, patients with respiratory malignancies who were newly diagnosed and untreated were recruited prospectively.

TCRdb records Illumina MiSeq as the sequencer. TCR sequencing libraries incorporated unique molecular identifiers and were indexed with TruSeq single indexes. Per the source publication's procedure: TCR reads were mapped and error-corrected with MIGEC v1.2.7 and were then analyzed with VDJtools v1.1.7, with default settings applied for both tools. Repertoire diversity was quantified with Shannon-Wiener and inverse Simpson indices computed in VDJtools. A frequency threshold of at least three was used to define expanded TCRbeta clonotypes. Wilcoxon rank-sum tests across over 8 patients were used for statistical comparisons of TCR diversity between tumor TRM and non-TRM populations. TCRdb applied fastp at Q25 and MiXCR to the public reads, then kept only in-frame beta chains. Rows matching on CDR3 protein sequence are summarized as one entry with the most common DNA and genes. It is TCRdb's table, rather than the study itself, that gives the V and J calls and clone size. The sample includes approximately 250 distinct CDR3 sequences, with 19% observed a single time. Roughly 77% of the sample lies in the top ten.

The sample belongs to a study of tissue-resident memory T cells in lung cancer (dated 2019 in TCRdb). For the wider study: TCR beta-chain sequencing compared paired tumor TRM and tumor non-TRM populations from roughly eleven lung cancer patients. Beyond this particular receptor, the publication reports: The most expanded clonotype averaged roughly 20% of sequenced TRM cells per patient, suggesting expansion of a single tumor antigen-specific clone. On average, expanded clonotypes made up around 72% of tumor TRM repertoires, compared with about 52% of tumor non-TRM repertoires. Compared with tumor non-TRM cells, tumor TRM cells had a significantly more restricted TCR repertoire, with lower Shannon-Wiener and inverse Simpson diversity.

Its CDR3 holds 19 amino acids, cysteine through phenylalanine. The DNA shown is the 57-base CDR3, in frame from base 1. According to the germline V gene, CDR1 reads SGHRS and CDR2 reads YFSETQ. Relative to germline, V is 0 bases shorter and J is 3 bases shorter, with 23 bases between their ends. The chain couples TRBV5-1 to TRBJ2-3, with the identity of the D gene unclear. Sequenced sample: CD103+ CD8+ T cells from lung tumor tissue. The meaning of the sample's cell subset or site label: tissue-resident memory (TRM) CD8+ CTLs. This receptor was obtained from a human donor with treatment-naive lung cancer (subtype not recorded). The sequenced DNA is TGCGCCAGCAGCTTGGCTCCTCTCTCAGGAGATAGACGTACAGATACGCAGTATTTT. Translated, it gives CASSLAPLSGDRRTDTQYF. Outside the CDR3, residues come from the reference TRBV5-1 and TRBJ2-3 proteins, so the full variable domain is: KAGVTQTPRYLIKTRGQQVTLSCSPISGHRSVSWYQQTPGQGLQFLFEYFSETQRNKGNFPGRFSGRQFSNSRSEMNVSTLELGDSALYLCASSLAPLSGDRRTDTQYFGPGTRLTVL.